These 18 T cell receptor beta chains originate from one sample sequenced in a study of blood T cell repertoires in COVID-19. Profiled with immunoSEQ multiplex PCR; TCRdb holds only in-frame clones, not every one. The sample yields approximately 85,000 clones, less than 95% seen once. Sequenced material: peripheral blood. The receptors were gathered from a woman aged 45-65 years in a cohort sampled during active COVID-19.

The chain combines TRBV7-9 with TRBJ1-2; D is perhaps TRBD1 (6 bases). Trimming stripped 5 bases from V and 2 bases from J, with 9 bases between. CDR3 length: 13 residues. Per germline, CDR1 SEHNR and CDR2 FQNEAQ (reference sequence). The CDR3 DNA follows: TGTGCCAGCAGCATGGACAGAAACTATGGCTACACCTTC. Its translation: CASSMDRNYGYTF.

The chain links TRBV11-2 to TRBJ1-5; TRBD1 is a possible D gene (5 bases). V shed 1 base and J shed 6 bases, with 13 bases lying between them. CDR1 SGHAT and CDR2 FQNNGV come from the germline V gene. The CDR3 has 15 amino acids. CDR3 DNA sequence: TGTGCCAGCAGCTTAGGGATCCAGGGCGGTCAGCCCCAGCATTTT. Amino acid sequence: CASSLGIQGGQPQHF.

The rearrangement joins TRBV27 to TRBJ2-7; TRBD2 matches at 10 bases. This CDR3 has 17 residues. J gave up 1 base and V 5 bases, and 11 bases lay outside the gene matches. Looked up from germline, CDR1 is MNHEY and CDR2 is SMNVEV (reference sequence). The CDR3 protein is CASSPSQTSGASYEQYF. CDR3 nucleotides: TGTGCCAGCAGTCCCTCCCAAACTAGCGGGGCTTCCTACGAGCAGTACTTC.

The genes are TRBV5-1 and TRBJ2-7, with 9 bases identical to TRBD1. V lost 5 bases, J lost 5 bases, and 8 bases stayed unmatched. The CDR3 contains 14 residues. CDR1 is SGHRS and CDR2 is YFSETQ in the germline V gene. The CDR3 DNA follows: TGCGCCAGCAGTCAGACCGGGACAGGGAACGAGCAGTACTTC. Translating gives CASSQTGTGNEQYF.

This sequence joins TRBV7-2 and TRBJ1-5, with D unresolved. With 5 bases removed from V and 7 bases from J, the gap between germline ends came to 12 bases. Germline V gives CDR1 SGHTA, CDR2 FQGNSA. The CDR3 loop spans 13 amino acids. The CDR3 bases are TGTGCCAGCAGCGACTTTGGTCCCCAGCCCCAGCATTTT. Translated: CASSDFGPQPQHF.

The chain uses TRBV7-3 and TRBJ2-3; D might be TRBD1 (6 bases). In germline, CDR1 is SGHTA, CDR2 FQGTGA. The CDR3 consists of 15 residues. With 5 bases removed from V and 6 bases from J, the gap between germline ends came to 18 bases. In nucleotides, the CDR3 is TGTGCCAGCAGCCCAAGGGGGACCCCGACGGATACGCAGTATTTT. This translates into CASSPRGTPTDTQYF.

V usage is TRBV7-9 and J usage is TRBJ1-1; D gene ambiguous. This CDR3 is 13 amino acids long. V was cut by 2 bases and J by 3 bases, with 7 bases left in between. Germline V gene data show CDR1 as SEHNR and CDR2 as FQNEAQ (reference sequence). The CDR3 spells CASSLMGDTEAFF. CDR3 coding DNA: TGTGCCAGCAGCTTAATGGGAGACACTGAAGCTTTCTTT.

The chain combines TRBV27 with TRBJ2-3; the match to TRBD2 covers 10 bases. V shed 3 bases, J shed 6 bases, and the junction held 6 bases outside the gene matches. This CDR3 has 15 residues. Germline values: CDR1 MNHEY, CDR2 SMNVEV (reference sequence). CDR3 sequence reads: CASSFSSGSRDTQYF. The CDR3 region has the DNA TGTGCCAGCAGTTTCTCTAGCGGGAGTAGGGATACGCAGTATTTT.

This clone was observed a handful of times. V is TRBV9 and J is TRBJ2-7, with a possible D match to TRBD2 (6 bases). The V and J ends lost 4 bases and 4 bases respectively, with 18 bases between them. Germline V lookup: CDR1 SGDLS, CDR2 YYNGEE. The CDR3 spans 15 residues. This chain's CDR3 is CASSSGLLSGYEQYF. The CDR3, as DNA: TGTGCCAGCAGCTCGGGACTGCTGTCCGGGTACGAGCAGTACTTC.

V gene TRBV27 combines with J gene TRBJ1-2, with D possibly matching TRBD1 (6 bases). V shed 3 bases and J shed 9 bases, with 14 bases lying between them. In germline, CDR1 is MNHEY, CDR2 SMNVEV (reference sequence). This CDR3 contains 13 residues. CDR3 protein: CASSFRGGFSYTF. As DNA, the CDR3 is TGTGCCAGCAGTTTCCGAGGGGGTTTTAGCTACACCTTC.

This clone is a singleton in its sample. V usage is TRBV19 and J usage is TRBJ2-7, with TRBD1 matching over 9 bases. The J segment lost 6 bases and the V segment lost 6 bases, leaving 9 bases of the junction unmatched. This CDR3 comprises 14 residues. Germline assignment: CDR1 LNHDA and CDR2 SQIVND (reference sequence). CDR3 sequence (DNA): TGTGCCAGTAGAGTGGGACAGGGCAGATCCGAGCAGTACTTC. Translating gives CASRVGQGRSEQYF.

J is TRBJ2-1 and V is TRBV27; 14 nucleotides line up with TRBD2. The CDR3 is 20 residues long. Germline V gene sequence: CDR1 MNHEY, CDR2 SMNVEV (reference sequence). Unmatched junction bases numbered 19, after V lost 5 bases and J lost 7 bases. The CDR3 nucleotides read TGTGCCAGCAGTCCTACCTCGACTAGCGGGAGGGCCGGGGTCAGGAATGAGCAGTTCTTC. Its protein product is CASSPTSTSGRAGVRNEQFF.

This sequence joins TRBV3-1 (or the pseudogene TRBV3-2) and TRBJ2-4; D is unresolved. The germline V gene encodes CDR1 LGHDT and CDR2 YNNKEL (reference sequence). The CDR3 sequence is 15 residues long. Trimming removed 0 bases at V and 5 bases at J, with 11 bases between. CDR3 DNA: TGTGCCAGCAGCCAAGACGTACAGCCCCAAAACATTCAGTACTTC. As protein: CASSQDVQPQNIQYF.

The chain couples TRBV28 to TRBJ2-7, with D possibly being TRBD2 (7 bases). CDR3 length: 15 amino acids. Germline CDR1 MDHEN, CDR2 SYDVKM. V gave up 8 bases and J gave up 2 bases, with 19 bases separating them. The CDR3 bases are TGTGCCAGCGGGCATGCGGGGGCGAACACCTACGAGCAGTACTTC. It specifies CASGHAGANTYEQYF.

In this sample, this clone turned up once. The chain employs TRBV18 and TRBJ1-1, with D maybe TRBD1 (5 bases). The CDR3 runs 15 residues. Germline V CDR1 and CDR2: KGHSH, LQKENI. Trimming shortened V by 2 bases and J by 6 bases, and 16 bases separated the two germline ends. In DNA form, the CDR3 reads TGTGCCAGCTCACCAGTTCCAGGGATCGAGGCTGAAGCTTTCTTT. This translates into CASSPVPGIEAEAFF. The whole variable domain, remainder taken from reference TRBV18 and TRBJ1-1, is NAGVMQNPRHLVRRRGQEARLRCSPMKGHSHVYWYRQLPEEGLKFMVYLQKENIIDESGMPKERFSAEFPKEGPSILRIQQVVRGDSAAYFCASSPVPGIEAEAFFGQGTRLTVV.

The V gene is TRBV19, the J gene TRBJ2-1, with 12 bases fitting TRBD2. Germline-derived CDR1 and CDR2 are LNHDA and SQIVND (reference sequence). The CDR3 loop spans 15 amino acids. V lost 4 bases to trimming and J lost 6 bases; unmatched junction nucleotides: 4. CDR3 bases: TGTGCCAGTAGTACCCTAGCGGGAGGGCCCAATGAGCAGTTCTTC. Translating gives CASSTLAGGPNEQFF.

CDR3 nucleotide sequence: TGTGCCAGTACGGGGAACGGCTTTAACTATGGCTACACCTTC. Translation gives CASTGNGFNYGYTF. This rearrangement joins TRBV19 to TRBJ1-2; no firm D call. Germline CDR1 is LNHDA and CDR2 is SQIVND (reference sequence). The CDR3 is made up of 14 amino acids. V dropped 7 bases and J dropped 1 base, with 13 bases sitting between them.

The chain carries TRBV7-8 and TRBJ2-2, with a possible D match to TRBD1 (5 bases). Trimming stripped 5 bases from V and 8 bases from J, with 15 bases between. This CDR3 has 14 residues. Germline-derived CDR1 and CDR2 are SGHVS and FQNEAQ. The CDR3 loop is CASSLDSGPGELFF. The CDR3 coding sequence is TGTGCCAGCAGCCTTGACAGTGGCCCGGGGGAGCTGTTTTTT.